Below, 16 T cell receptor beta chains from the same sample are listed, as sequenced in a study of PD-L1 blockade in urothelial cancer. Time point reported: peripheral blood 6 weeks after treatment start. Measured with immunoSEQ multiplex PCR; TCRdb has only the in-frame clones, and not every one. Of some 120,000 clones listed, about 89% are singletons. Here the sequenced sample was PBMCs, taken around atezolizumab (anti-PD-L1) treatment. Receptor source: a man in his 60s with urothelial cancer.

CDR3 DNA: TGTGCCAGCAGCACCGGGACTAGGAGTTATCATGAGCAGTTCTTC. Encoded protein: CASSTGTRSYHEQFF. The J gene is TRBJ2-1, the V gene TRBV11-3; the match to TRBD2 covers 8 bases. After removal of 5 bases from V and 8 bases from J, the junction contained 11 bases not matched to a gene. The CDR3 is 15 amino acids. Germline V lookup: CDR1 SGHNT, CDR2 YENEEA. Full variable domain (outside the CDR3, taken from reference TRBV11-3 and TRBJ2-1): EAGVVQSPRYKIIEKKQPVAFWCNPISGHNTLYWYLQNLGQGPELLIRYENEEAVDDSQLPKDRFSAERLKGVDSTLKIQPAELGDSAVYLCASSTGTRSYHEQFFGPGTRLTVL.

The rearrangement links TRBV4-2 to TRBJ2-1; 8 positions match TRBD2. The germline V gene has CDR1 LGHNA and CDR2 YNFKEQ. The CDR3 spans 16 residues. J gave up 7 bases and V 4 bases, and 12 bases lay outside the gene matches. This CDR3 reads CASSRVASGSSNEQFF. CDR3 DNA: TGTGCCAGCAGCCGAGTAGCAAGCGGGAGTTCAAATGAGCAGTTCTTC.

The CDR3 DNA follows: TGTGCCAGCAGCTTAGGGGAGGGTAATGAAAAACTGTTTTTT. Amino acid sequence: CASSLGEGNEKLFF. The gene calls are TRBV7-9 and TRBJ1-4; D remains unclear. Trimming pared 1 base from V and 4 bases from J, leaving 7 bases between. Germline CDR1 SEHNR, CDR2 FQNEAQ (reference sequence). The CDR3 extends over 14 amino acids. The variable domain in full, completed from reference TRBV7-9 and TRBJ1-4, reads DTGVSQNPRHKITKRGQNVTFRCDPISEHNRLYWYRQTLGQGPEFLTYFQNEAQLEKSRLLSDRFSAERPKGSFSTLEIQRTEQGDSAMYLCASSLGEGNEKLFFGSGTQLSVL.

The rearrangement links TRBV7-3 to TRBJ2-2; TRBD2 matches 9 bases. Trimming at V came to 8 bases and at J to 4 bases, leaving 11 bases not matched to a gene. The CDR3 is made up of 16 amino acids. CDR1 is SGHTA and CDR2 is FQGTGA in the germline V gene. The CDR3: CASAPAGSGSTGELFF. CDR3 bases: TGTGCCAGCGCCCCCGCGGGTAGCGGGAGCACCGGGGAGCTGTTTTTT.

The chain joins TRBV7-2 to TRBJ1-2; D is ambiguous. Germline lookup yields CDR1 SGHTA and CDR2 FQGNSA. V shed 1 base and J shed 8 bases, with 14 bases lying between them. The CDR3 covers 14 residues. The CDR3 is CASSLGGVAMGYTF. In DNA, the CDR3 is TGTGCCAGCAGCTTAGGCGGCGTTGCTATGGGCTACACCTTC.

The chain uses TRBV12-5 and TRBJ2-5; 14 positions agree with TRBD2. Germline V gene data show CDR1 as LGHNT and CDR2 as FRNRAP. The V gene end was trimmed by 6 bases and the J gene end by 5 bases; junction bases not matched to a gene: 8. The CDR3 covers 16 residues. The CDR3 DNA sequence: TGTGCTAGTGGGCCGGGACTAGCGGGGGAATGGGAGACCCAGTACTTC. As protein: CASGPGLAGEWETQYF.

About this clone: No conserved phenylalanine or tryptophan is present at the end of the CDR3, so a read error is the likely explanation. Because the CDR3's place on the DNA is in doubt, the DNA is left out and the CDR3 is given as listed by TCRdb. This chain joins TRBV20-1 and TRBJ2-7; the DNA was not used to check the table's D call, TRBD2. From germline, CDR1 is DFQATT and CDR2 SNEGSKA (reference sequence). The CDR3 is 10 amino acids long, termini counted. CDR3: CRAVGSSDEI.

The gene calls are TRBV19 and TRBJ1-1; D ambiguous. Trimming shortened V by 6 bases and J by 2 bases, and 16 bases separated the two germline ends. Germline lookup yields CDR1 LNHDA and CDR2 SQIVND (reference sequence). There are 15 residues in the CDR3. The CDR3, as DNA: TGTGCCAGTAGGCCTATAGCAGGACTTAACACTGAAGCTTTCTTT. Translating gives CASRPIAGLNTEAFF.

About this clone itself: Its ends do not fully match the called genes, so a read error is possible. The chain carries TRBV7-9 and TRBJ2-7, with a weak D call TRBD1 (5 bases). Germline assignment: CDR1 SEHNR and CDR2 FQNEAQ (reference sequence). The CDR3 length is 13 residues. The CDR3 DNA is TGTGCCAGCAGCTTCTCAGGGTCGGCCCCTTCTGAGTTC. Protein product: CASSFSGSAPSEF.

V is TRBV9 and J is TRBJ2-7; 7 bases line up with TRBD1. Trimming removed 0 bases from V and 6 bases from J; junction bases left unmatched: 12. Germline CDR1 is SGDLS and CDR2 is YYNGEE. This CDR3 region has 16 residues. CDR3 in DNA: TGTGCCAGCAGCGTAGAACCCTTGGCAGGGGGTTTCGAGCAGTACTTC. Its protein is CASSVEPLAGGFEQYF.

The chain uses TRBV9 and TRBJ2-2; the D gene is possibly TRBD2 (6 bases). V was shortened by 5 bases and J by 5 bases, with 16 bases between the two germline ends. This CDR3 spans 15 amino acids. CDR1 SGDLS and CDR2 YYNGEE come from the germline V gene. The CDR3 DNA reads TGTGCCAGCAGGAGGGACTCAGTGGGGACCGGGGAGCTGTTTTTT. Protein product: CASRRDSVGTGELFF.

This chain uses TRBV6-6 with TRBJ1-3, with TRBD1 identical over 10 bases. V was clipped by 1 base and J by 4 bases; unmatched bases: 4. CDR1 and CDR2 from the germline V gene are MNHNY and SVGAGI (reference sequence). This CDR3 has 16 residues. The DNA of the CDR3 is TGTGCCAGCAGTTACTTGGGGACAGGGGAAGGAAACACCATATATTTT. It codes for CASSYLGTGEGNTIYF.

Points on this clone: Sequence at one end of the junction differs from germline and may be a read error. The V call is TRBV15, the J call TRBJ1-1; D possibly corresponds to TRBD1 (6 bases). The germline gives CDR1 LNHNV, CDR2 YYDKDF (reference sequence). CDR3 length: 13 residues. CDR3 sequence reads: CATSGQLNTKAFF. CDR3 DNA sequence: TGTGCCACCAGCGGACAGCTGAACACTAAAGCTTTCTTT.

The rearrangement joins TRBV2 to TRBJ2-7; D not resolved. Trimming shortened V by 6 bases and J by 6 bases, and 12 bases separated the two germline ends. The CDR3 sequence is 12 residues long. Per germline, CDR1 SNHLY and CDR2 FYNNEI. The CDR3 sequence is CASRANEAEQYF. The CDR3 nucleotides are TGTGCCAGCAGGGCGAATGAGGCCGAGCAGTACTTC.

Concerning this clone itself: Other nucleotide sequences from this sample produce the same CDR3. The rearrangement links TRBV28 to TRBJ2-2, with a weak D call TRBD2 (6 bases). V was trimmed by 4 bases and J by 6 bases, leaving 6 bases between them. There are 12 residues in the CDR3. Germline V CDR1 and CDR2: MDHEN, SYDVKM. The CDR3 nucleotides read TGTGCCAGCAGTTCGGGAGCCGGGGAGCTGTTTTTT. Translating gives CASSSGAGELFF.

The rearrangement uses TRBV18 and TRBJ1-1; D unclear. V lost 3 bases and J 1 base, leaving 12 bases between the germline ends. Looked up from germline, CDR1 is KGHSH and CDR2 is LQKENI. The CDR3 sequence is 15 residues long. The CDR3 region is CASSPQSEQNTEAFF. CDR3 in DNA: TGTGCCAGCTCACCTCAATCGGAGCAGAACACTGAAGCTTTCTTT.